Presented here are 26 T cell receptor beta chains from one specimen sequenced in a study of blood T cell repertoires in COVID-19. Using immunoSEQ multiplex PCR, the repertoire was profiled, and TCRdb retains in-frame clones only, with some absent. The table shows 80,000 to 100,000 clones, with more than 90% occurring only once. Sequencing input: peripheral blood. These receptor sequences come from a human donor with active COVID-19. The donor label of this sample is uncertain.

The chain employs TRBV14 and TRBJ2-1; D might be TRBD2 (5 bases). This CDR3 has 18 residues. V was trimmed by 0 bases and J by 5 bases, leaving 20 bases between them. The germline V gene encodes CDR1 SGHDN and CDR2 FVKESK. CDR3 loop: CASSQENPNLARHNEQFF. The CDR3 coding sequence is TGTGCCAGCAGCCAAGAAAATCCCAACCTAGCCAGACACAATGAGCAGTTCTTC. Combining the CDR3 with reference TRBV14 and TRBJ2-1 gives the whole variable domain EAGVTQFPSHSVIEKGQTVTLRCDPISGHDNLYWYRRVMGKEIKFLLHFVKESKQDESGMPNNRFLAERTGGTYSTLKVQPAELEDSGVYFCASSQENPNLARHNEQFFGPGTRLTVL.

The count of this clone is one. The CDR3 loop reads CASSPRQAGIQYF. CDR3 coding DNA: TGTGCCAGCAGCCCTAGACAGGCTGGAATTCAGTACTTC. The rearrangement uses TRBV7-2 and TRBJ2-4; tentatively, D is TRBD1 (6 bases). Germline V lookup: CDR1 SGHTA, CDR2 FQGNSA. The CDR3 is made up of 13 amino acids. The germline V and J ends were trimmed by 5 bases and 10 bases, with 15 bases remaining between them.

The V and J genes are TRBV6-5 and TRBJ1-3, with 9 bases identical to TRBD1. Germline V gene lookup returns CDR1 MNHEY and CDR2 SVGAGI. The CDR3 is 15 residues long. The junction had 9 bases not matched to a gene; V was cut back by 6 bases and J by 6 bases. In nucleotides, the CDR3 is TGTGCCAGCAGGGATAACTGGACAGGGGTAAACACCATATATTTT. Its translation is CASRDNWTGVNTIYF.

The chain is built from TRBV11-2 and TRBJ1-1; tentative D call: TRBD1 (6 bases). CDR1 is SGHAT and CDR2 is FQNNGV in the germline V gene. Trimming pared 5 bases from V and 7 bases from J, leaving 20 bases between. There are 15 residues in the CDR3. The CDR3, as DNA: TGTGCCAGCAGCCAAAGTACAGGGATTAGGGGTGAAGCTTTCTTT. It translates to CASSQSTGIRGEAFF.

V is TRBV27 and J is TRBJ1-6; the D gene is possibly TRBD1 (6 bases). This CDR3 region has 15 residues. V gave up 2 bases and J gave up 6 bases, with 11 bases separating them. The germline gives CDR1 MNHEY, CDR2 SMNVEV (reference sequence). The CDR3 coding sequence is TGTGCCAGCAGTTTAAAGAGGACAGTTAATTCACCCCTCCACTTT. Protein product: CASSLKRTVNSPLHF.

The V gene is TRBV7-9, the J gene TRBJ2-2; D unclear. V was clipped by 5 bases and J by 5 bases, with 9 bases between them. The V gene's germline CDR1 is SEHNR and CDR2 FQNEAQ (reference sequence). This CDR3 has 13 amino acids. The CDR3 loop is CASSPSMTGELFF. The DNA of the CDR3 is TGTGCCAGCAGCCCGAGTATGACCGGGGAGCTGTTTTTT.

The genes are TRBV29-1 and TRBJ1-4; 9 bases line up with TRBD1. The CDR3 consists of 14 residues. After removal of 5 bases from V and 8 bases from J, the junction contained 9 bases not matched to a gene. From germline, CDR1 is SQVTM and CDR2 ANQGSEA. The CDR3 spells CSVPQGTGREKLFF. CDR3 DNA sequence: TGCAGCGTTCCCCAGGGGACAGGGAGGGAAAAACTGTTTTTT.

The V and J genes are TRBV4-3 and TRBJ2-3, with TRBD2 as a possible D gene (6 bases). In germline, CDR1 is LGHNA, CDR2 YSLEER. Trimming pared 0 bases from V and 1 base from J, leaving 20 bases between. This CDR3 contains 19 residues. Here the CDR3 reads CASSQDLLARTKGTDTQYF. DNA of the CDR3: TGCGCCAGCAGCCAAGATTTACTCGCGAGGACTAAGGGCACAGATACGCAGTATTTT.

The chain employs TRBV7-2 and TRBJ1-2, with D hard to call. The CDR3 contains 13 residues. V was clipped by 2 bases and J by 8 bases, with 12 bases between them. Looked up from germline, CDR1 is SGHTA and CDR2 is FQGNSA. In DNA form, the CDR3 reads TGTGCCAGCAGCTTATGGACGGGAGGCGGCTACACCTTC. Translation gives CASSLWTGGGYTF.

J is TRBJ1-1 and V is TRBV5-1; 7 nucleotides line up with TRBD1. The germline V gene encodes CDR1 SGHRS and CDR2 YFSETQ. With 0 bases clipped from V and 1 base from J, the junction kept 3 bases outside the gene matches. CDR3 size: 15 residues. CDR3 sequence: CASSLGQGWNTEAFF. The CDR3 DNA follows: TGCGCCAGCAGCTTGGGACAGGGATGGAACACTGAAGCTTTCTTT.

The chain is built from TRBV3-1 (or the pseudogene TRBV3-2) and TRBJ2-4; 7 positions match TRBD1. This CDR3 is built from 17 residues. The germline V gene has CDR1 LGHDT and CDR2 YNNKEL (reference sequence). With 0 bases clipped from V and 7 bases from J, the junction kept 12 bases outside the gene matches. The DNA for the CDR3 is TGTGCCAGCAGCCAAGATCTAAGAGGGGGCCTAGGTAACATTCAGTACTTC. This codes for CASSQDLRGGLGNIQYF.

This chain links TRBV18 with TRBJ1-6; unclear D gene. Between the trimmed V and J ends, which lost 3 bases and 1 base, there was a span of 10 bases. This CDR3 is built from 16 residues. Germline values: CDR1 KGHSH, CDR2 LQKENI. In DNA, the CDR3 is TGTGCCAGCTCACCCGAGAGTTTGTCCTATAATTCACCCCTCCACTTT. Encoded protein: CASSPESLSYNSPLHF.

In DNA, the CDR3 is TGCGCCAGCAGCCAAGATCATCGACTAGCGGGGGGGCTGTACCAAGAGACCCAGTACTTC. Protein: CASSQDHRLAGGLYQETQYF. The chain carries TRBV4-1 and TRBJ2-5, with TRBD2 matching over 14 bases. Losses at the gene ends were 0 bases for V and 0 bases for J; bases not matched to a gene: 9. The CDR3 is made up of 20 amino acids. CDR1 MGHRA and CDR2 YSYEKL come from the germline V gene.

The chain joins TRBV18 to TRBJ1-3; tentative D call: TRBD1 (6 bases). Trimming removed 3 bases at V and 1 base at J, with 16 bases between. Germline CDR1 and CDR2: KGHSH and LQKENI. This CDR3 region has 17 residues. DNA for the CDR3: TGTGCCAGCTCACCGCTTCGGGCAGGGGTATCTGGAAACACCATATATTTT. Residues: CASSPLRAGVSGNTIYF.

The CDR3 reads CATSSLSRTSTDTQYF. CDR3 DNA sequence: TGTGCCACCAGCAGCCTATCCCGAACTAGCACAGATACGCAGTATTTT. The chain uses TRBV15 and TRBJ2-3, with D unclear. V was trimmed by 3 bases and J by 0 bases, leaving 13 bases between them. Germline V gene data show CDR1 as LNHNV and CDR2 as YYDKDF (reference sequence). There are 16 residues in the CDR3.

This clone was counted a single time. The V gene is TRBV24-1, the J gene TRBJ2-1; TRBD1 matches at 10 bases. The CDR3 loop spans 15 amino acids. The V gene's germline CDR1 is KGHDR and CDR2 SFDVKD. The trim removed 5 bases at V and 8 bases at J, leaving 8 bases unmatched. CDR3 sequence: CATSGTGTGVHEQFF. CDR3 DNA: TGTGCCACCAGTGGTACCGGGACAGGGGTGCATGAGCAGTTCTTC.

The chain carries TRBV3-1 (or the pseudogene TRBV3-2) and TRBJ2-1, with D possibly matching TRBD2 (5 bases). The V gene's germline CDR1 is LGHDT and CDR2 YNNKEL (reference sequence). The CDR3 has 13 residues. V was trimmed by 1 base and J by 12 bases, leaving 13 bases between them. CDR3 sequence (DNA): TGTGCCAGCAGCCAAGGAGGGTCTCTTAGGCAGTTCTTC. Its protein product is CASSQGGSLRQFF.

J is TRBJ1-3 and V is TRBV5-1, with D possibly being TRBD1 (5 bases). Germline assignment: CDR1 SGHRS and CDR2 YFSETQ. The CDR3 consists of 16 residues. The V end lost 2 bases, the J end lost 4 bases, and 16 bases lay between the germline ends. DNA of the CDR3: TGCGCCAGCAGCTTAGGGGTCAGCTCGAGAGGAAACACCATATATTTT. Its translation is CASSLGVSSRGNTIYF.

This chain connects TRBV7-6 to TRBJ2-5, with 7 bases fitting TRBD1. This CDR3 has 13 residues. The germline V gene encodes CDR1 SGHVS and CDR2 FNYEAQ. Trimming took 5 bases from V and 2 from J; bases not matched to a gene: 2. The CDR3 sequence: CASSRGQQETQYF. In nucleotides, the CDR3 is TGTGCCAGCAGCCGGGGACAGCAAGAGACCCAGTACTTC.

The chain joins TRBV5-5 to TRBJ1-2; no clear D gene. The CDR3 is 15 residues long. V lost 0 bases, J lost 0 bases, and 9 bases lay in between. Germline values: CDR1 SGHKS, CDR2 YYEKEE (reference sequence). The CDR3 coding sequence is TGTGCCAGCAGCTTGGTTCCACAAGCTAACTATGGCTACACCTTC. Translating it yields CASSLVPQANYGYTF.

The CDR3 DNA reads TGCGCCAGCAGCACCGAATGGACTGCCGGCACTGAAGCTTTCTTT. Translating it yields CASSTEWTAGTEAFF. The rearrangement links TRBV5-1 to TRBJ1-1; D remains unclear. V was cut by 4 bases and J by 4 bases, with 17 bases left in between. The CDR3 extends over 15 amino acids. Germline assignment: CDR1 SGHRS and CDR2 YFSETQ. The variable domain in full, completed from reference TRBV5-1 and TRBJ1-1, reads KAGVTQTPRYLIKTRGQQVTLSCSPISGHRSVSWYQQTPGQGLQFLFEYFSETQRNKGNFPGRFSGRQFSNSRSEMNVSTLELGDSALYLCASSTEWTAGTEAFFGQGTRLTVV.

The rearrangement joins TRBV7-8 to TRBJ2-4, with D possibly TRBD1 on 5 matching bases. The germline V gene has CDR1 SGHVS and CDR2 FQNEAQ. This CDR3 is 16 amino acids long. V dropped 2 bases and J dropped 7 bases, with 18 bases sitting between them. DNA of the CDR3: TGTGCCAGCAGCTTACCGAGGTCCGGCCCAGGGAACATTCAGTACTTC. It codes for CASSLPRSGPGNIQYF.

This clone was seen a single time. This chain uses TRBV3-1 (or the pseudogene TRBV3-2) with TRBJ2-3; D ambiguous. The germline gives CDR1 LGHDT, CDR2 YNNKEL (reference sequence). V lost 3 bases and J lost 2, with 9 bases in between. The CDR3 runs 14 residues. For the CDR3, the DNA is TGTGCCAGCAGCCAGGCGGCTGCCACAGATACGCAGTATTTT. As protein: CASSQAAATDTQYF.

The chain employs TRBV19 and TRBJ2-6; D is perhaps TRBD2 (5 bases). Germline V lookup: CDR1 LNHDA, CDR2 SQIVND (reference sequence). This CDR3 is 16 amino acids long. Deletions cut 7 bases from V and 0 bases from J, with 13 bases between. CDR3 DNA sequence: TGTGCCAGTACGCGCGGGTTTACCTCTGGGGCCAACGTCCTGACTTTC. It encodes CASTRGFTSGANVLTF.

This chain connects TRBV24-1 to TRBJ2-3; perhaps TRBD1 as D (5 bases). V was trimmed by 6 bases and J by 2 bases, leaving 11 bases between them. This CDR3 has 14 residues. Germline loops: CDR1 KGHDR, CDR2 SFDVKD. CDR3 in amino acids: CATSSDSNTDTQYF. CDR3 nucleotides: TGTGCCACCAGTTCTGACAGCAACACAGATACGCAGTATTTT.

This rearrangement joins TRBV4-1 to TRBJ2-5; possible D gene TRBD2, 6 bases. Germline V CDR1 and CDR2: MGHRA, YSYEKL. CDR3 length equals 16 residues. V gave up 0 bases and J gave up 1 base, with 12 bases separating them. CDR3 amino acids: CASSQDGGTAQETQYF. CDR3 nucleotides: TGCGCCAGCAGCCAAGATGGCGGGACGGCCCAAGAGACCCAGTACTTC.